This T cell receptor beta chain was sequenced in a study of T cell changes during pregnancy in multiple sclerosis. Assay used: immunoSEQ multiplex PCR; TCRdb lists only in-frame clones, some missing. The sample has more than 15,000 clones, 80% to 90% seen once. Germline CDR1 and CDR2: SGHRS and YFSETQ. Trimming at V came to 5 bases and at J to 4 bases, leaving 6 bases not matched to a gene. This CDR3 is built from 15 residues. The chain has TRBV5-1 and TRBJ2-1; TRBD1 matches 10 bases. This TCR was sampled from a female donor in good health, enrolled as a control in a pregnancy study. The sequences come from CD8+ T cells from peripheral blood mononuclear cells, collected in the third trimester of pregnancy. CDR3 protein: CASRSGTGEYNEQFF. The CDR3 region has the DNA TGCGCCAGCAGGTCGGGGACAGGGGAATACAATGAGCAGTTCTTC.